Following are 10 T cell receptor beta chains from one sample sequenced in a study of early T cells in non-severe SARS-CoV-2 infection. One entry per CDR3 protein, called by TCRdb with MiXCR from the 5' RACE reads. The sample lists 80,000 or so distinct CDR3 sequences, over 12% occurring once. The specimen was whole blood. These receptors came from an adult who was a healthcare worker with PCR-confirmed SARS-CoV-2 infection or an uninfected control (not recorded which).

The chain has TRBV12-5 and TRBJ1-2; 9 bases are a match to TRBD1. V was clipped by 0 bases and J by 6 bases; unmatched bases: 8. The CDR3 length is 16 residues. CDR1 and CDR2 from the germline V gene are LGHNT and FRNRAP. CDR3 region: CASGLVLGQGPDGYTF. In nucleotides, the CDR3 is TGTGCTAGTGGTTTGGTACTGGGACAGGGACCGGATGGCTACACCTTC.

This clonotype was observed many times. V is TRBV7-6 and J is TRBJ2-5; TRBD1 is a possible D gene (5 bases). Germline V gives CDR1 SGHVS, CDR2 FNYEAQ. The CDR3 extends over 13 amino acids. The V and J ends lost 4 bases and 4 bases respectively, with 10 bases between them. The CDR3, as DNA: TGTGCCAGCAGCTCCAGGGTTGCAGAGACCCAGTACTTC. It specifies CASSSRVAETQYF. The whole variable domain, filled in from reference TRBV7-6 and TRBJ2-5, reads GAGVSQSPRYKVTKRGQDVALRCDPISGHVSLYWYRQALGQGPEFLTYFNYEAQQDKSGLPNDRFSAERPEGSISTLTIQRTEQRDSAMYRCASSSRVAETQYFGPGTRLLVL.

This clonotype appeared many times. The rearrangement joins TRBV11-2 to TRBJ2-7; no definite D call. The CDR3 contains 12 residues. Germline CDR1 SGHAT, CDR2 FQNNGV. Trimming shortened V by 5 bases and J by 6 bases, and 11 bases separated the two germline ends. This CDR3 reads CASSTMSIEQYF. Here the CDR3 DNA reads TGTGCCAGCAGCACAATGAGTATCGAGCAGTACTTC.

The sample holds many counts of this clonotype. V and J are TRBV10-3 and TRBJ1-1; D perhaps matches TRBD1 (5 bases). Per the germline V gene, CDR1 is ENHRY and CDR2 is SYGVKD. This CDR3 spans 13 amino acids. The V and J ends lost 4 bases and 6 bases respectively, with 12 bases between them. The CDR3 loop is CAISATGAAEAFF. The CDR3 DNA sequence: TGTGCCATCAGTGCGACCGGGGCGGCTGAAGCTTTCTTT.

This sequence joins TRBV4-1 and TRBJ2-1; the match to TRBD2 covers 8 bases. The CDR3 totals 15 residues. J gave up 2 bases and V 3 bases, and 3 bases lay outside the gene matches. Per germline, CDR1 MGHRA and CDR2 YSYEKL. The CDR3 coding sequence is TGCGCCAGCAGCCAGGTGGGACTAGCCTACAATGAGCAGTTCTTC. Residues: CASSQVGLAYNEQFF.

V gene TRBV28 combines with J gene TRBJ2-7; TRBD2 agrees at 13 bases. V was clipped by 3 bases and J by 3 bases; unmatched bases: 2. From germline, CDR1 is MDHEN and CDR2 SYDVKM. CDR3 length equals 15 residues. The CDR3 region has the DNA TGTGCCAGCAGTTTTGGACTAGCGGGGGACTACGAGCAGTACTTC. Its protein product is CASSFGLAGDYEQYF.

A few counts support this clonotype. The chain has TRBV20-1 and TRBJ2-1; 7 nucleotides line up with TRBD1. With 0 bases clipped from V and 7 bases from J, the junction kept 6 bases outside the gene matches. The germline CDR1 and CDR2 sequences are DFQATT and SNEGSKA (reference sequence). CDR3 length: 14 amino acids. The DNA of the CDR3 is TGCAGTGCTAGAGAGCCGACAGGGATAAATGAGCAGTTCTTC. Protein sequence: CSAREPTGINEQFF.

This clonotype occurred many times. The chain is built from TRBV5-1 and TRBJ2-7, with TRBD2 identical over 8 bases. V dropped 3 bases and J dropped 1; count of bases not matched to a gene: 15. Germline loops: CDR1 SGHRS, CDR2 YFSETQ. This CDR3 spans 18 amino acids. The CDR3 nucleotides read TGCGCCAGCAGCTGGCCCAGCGGGAGAGGCCGGTCGTCCTACGAGCAGTACTTC. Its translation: CASSWPSGRGRSSYEQYF.

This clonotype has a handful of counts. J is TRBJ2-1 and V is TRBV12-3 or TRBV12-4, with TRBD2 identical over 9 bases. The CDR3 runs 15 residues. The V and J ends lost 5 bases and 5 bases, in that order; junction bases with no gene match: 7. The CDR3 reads CASSLVAGVNNEQFF. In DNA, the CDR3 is TGTGCCAGCAGTCTTGTAGCGGGGGTCAACAATGAGCAGTTCTTC.

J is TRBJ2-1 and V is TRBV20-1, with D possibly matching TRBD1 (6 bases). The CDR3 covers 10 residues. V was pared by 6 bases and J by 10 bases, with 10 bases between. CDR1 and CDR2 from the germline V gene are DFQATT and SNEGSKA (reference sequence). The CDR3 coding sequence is TGCAGTGCGTCCGGGACAGAGCAGTTCTTC. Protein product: CSASGTEQFF.